This T cell receptor beta chain was sequenced during a study of blood T cell repertoires in COVID-19. In the study overall: Sites in the United States, Italy and Spain provided acute and convalescent COVID-19 samples. PBMCs, B-cell-depleted T cells, or T cells were the source of the cDNA or gDNA that made up the material.

Per the authors' pipeline: Reference gene primers were amplified, and this amplification served to estimate nucleated cell counts. This table comes from immunoSEQ multiplex PCR, and its TCRdb copy is limited to in-frame clones, with some not included. D and trimming come from the DNA, and the V and J calls and clone size come from that table. The sample lists 120,000 to 150,000 clones; 80% to 90% were seen once. V dropped 6 bases and J dropped 2; count of bases not matched to a gene: 4. Germline assignment: CDR1 SNHLY and CDR2 FYNNEI. The CDR3 spans 13 residues. This receptor was taken from a woman aged 50 to 65 with acute or convalescent COVID-19. The chain recombines TRBV2 with TRBJ2-7, with 7 nucleotides matching TRBD2. Sequencing used peripheral blood. As DNA, the CDR3 is TGTGCCAGCAGGGGGGGAGGGCCCTACGAGCAGTACTTC. Its translation is CASRGGGPYEQYF.